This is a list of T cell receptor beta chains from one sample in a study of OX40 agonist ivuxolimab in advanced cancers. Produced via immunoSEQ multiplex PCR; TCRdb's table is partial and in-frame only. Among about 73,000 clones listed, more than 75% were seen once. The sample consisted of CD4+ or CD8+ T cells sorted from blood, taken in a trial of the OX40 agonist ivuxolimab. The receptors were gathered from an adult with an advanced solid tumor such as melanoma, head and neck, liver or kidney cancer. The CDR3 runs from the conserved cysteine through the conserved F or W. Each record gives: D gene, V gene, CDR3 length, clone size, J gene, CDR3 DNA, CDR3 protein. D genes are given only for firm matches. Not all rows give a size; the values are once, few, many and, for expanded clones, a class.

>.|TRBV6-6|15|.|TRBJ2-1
TGTGCCAGCAGCCAAAGGGGCGGACAGTACAATGAGCAGTTCTTC
CASSQRGGQYNEQFF
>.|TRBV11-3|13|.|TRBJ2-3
TGTGCCAGCAGCTTAGATCTCGCAGATACGCAGTATTTT
CASSLDLADTQYF
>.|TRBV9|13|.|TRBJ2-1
TGTGCCAGCAGCCTGACACGGACGGGCGAGCAGTTCTTC
CASSLTRTGEQFF
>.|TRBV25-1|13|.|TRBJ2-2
TGTGCCAGCAGTTGGGGGCGGACCGGGGAGCTGTTTTTT
CASSWGRTGELFF
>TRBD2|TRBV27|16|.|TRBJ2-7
TGTGCCAGCAGTTCCCTAGCGGGGGGCCCGATCTACGAGCAGTACTTC
CASSSLAGGPIYEQYF
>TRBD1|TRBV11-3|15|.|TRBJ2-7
TGTGCCAGCAGCCCCACCGGGACAGGGACCGGCGAGCAGTACTTC
CASSPTGTGTGEQYF
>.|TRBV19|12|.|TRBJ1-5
TGTGCCAGTAGTACGACCGGTAGGCCCCAGCATTTT
CASSTTGRPQHF
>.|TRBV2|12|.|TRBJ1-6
TGTGCCAGCGGGGGCAATAATTCACCCCTCCACTTT
CASGGNNSPLHF
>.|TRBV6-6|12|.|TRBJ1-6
TGTGCCAGCAGGCTCAGTCAGGCACCCCTCCACTTT
CASRLSQAPLHF
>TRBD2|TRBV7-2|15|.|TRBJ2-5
TGTGCCAGCAGCTCCGGGACTAGCGGGTTGGAGACCCAGTACTTC
CASSSGTSGLETQYF
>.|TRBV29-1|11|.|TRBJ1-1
TGCAGTGCCCCTAGGAACACTGAAGCTTTCTTT
CSAPRNTEAFF
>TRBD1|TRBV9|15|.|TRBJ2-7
TGTGCCAGCAGCGGACAGGGGTTCGCCTCCTACGAGCAGTACTTC
CASSGQGFASYEQYF
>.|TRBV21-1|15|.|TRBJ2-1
TGTGCCAGCAGAGGGGGGACCTTAAATTACAATGAGCAGTTCTTC
CASRGGTLNYNEQFF
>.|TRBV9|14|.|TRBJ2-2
TGTGCCAGCAGCTCTCAAACCCCCACCGGGGAGCTGTTTTTT
CASSSQTPTGELFF
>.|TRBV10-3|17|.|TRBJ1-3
TGTGCCATCATAGTGGATTGGGGAATATACTCTGGAAACACCATATATTTT
CAIIVDWGIYSGNTIYF
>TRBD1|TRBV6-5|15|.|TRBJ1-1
TGTGCCAGCAGTCCTCGGACAGGGACCAACACTGAAGCTTTCTTT
CASSPRTGTNTEAFF
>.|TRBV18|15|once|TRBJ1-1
TGTGCCAGCTCACTTGGACCACCTGGGGACACTGAAGCTTTCTTT
CASSLGPPGDTEAFF
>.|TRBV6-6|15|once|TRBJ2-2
TGTGCCAGCAGTTACCAGCGTTTGAACACCGGGGAGCTGTTTTTT
CASSYQRLNTGELFF
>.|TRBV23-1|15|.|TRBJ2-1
TGCGCCAGCAGTCACACATTACGCTCCTACAATGAGCAGTTCTTC
CASSHTLRSYNEQFF
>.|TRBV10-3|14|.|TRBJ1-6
TGTGCCATCAGCACCAGTACCTTTAATTCACCCCTCCACTTT
CAISTSTFNSPLHF
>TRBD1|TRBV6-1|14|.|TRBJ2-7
TGTGCCAGCCAAAGGGACAGGAGCTCCTACGAGCAGTACTTC
CASQRDRSSYEQYF
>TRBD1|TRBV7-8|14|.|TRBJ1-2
TGTGCCAGCAGCCGAATAGACAGGGCTAGTGGCTACACCTTC
CASSRIDRASGYTF
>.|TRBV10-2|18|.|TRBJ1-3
TGCGCCAGCAGTGAGTCGACTCCGAGGTGGAACTCTGGAAACACCATATATTTT
CASSESTPRWNSGNTIYF
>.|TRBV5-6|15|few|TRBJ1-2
TGTGCCAGCAGCCCGGGCCGGGGATTCTCCCCCGGCTACACCTTC
CASSPGRGFSPGYTF
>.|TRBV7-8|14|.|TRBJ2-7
TGTGCCAGCAGCTTGCAGCCGGGCCAATACGAGCAGTACTTC
CASSLQPGQYEQYF
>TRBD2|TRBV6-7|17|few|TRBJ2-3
TGTGCCAGCAGTTACCTGGGACTAGCGGGAGAGAGGGATACGCAGTATTTT
CASSYLGLAGERDTQYF
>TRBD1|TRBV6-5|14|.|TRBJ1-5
TGTGCCAGCAGACCTGACAGGGCGAATCAGCCCCAGCATTTT
CASRPDRANQPQHF
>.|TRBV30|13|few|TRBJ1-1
TGTGCCTGGAGCGTCGCAGGGAGGGGTGAAGCTTTCTTT
CAWSVAGRGEAFF
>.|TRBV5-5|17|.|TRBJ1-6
TGTGCCAGCAGCTTCTCGGTAAGACGGGACACCGGTCAACCCCTCCACTTT
CASSFSVRRDTGQPLHF
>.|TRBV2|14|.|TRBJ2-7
TGTGCCAGCAGTGGTAATAACTTGATCGACGAGCAGTACTTC
CASSGNNLIDEQYF
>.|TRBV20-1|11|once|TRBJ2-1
TGCAGTGGTGACTATTACAATGAGCAGTTCTTC
CSGDYYNEQFF
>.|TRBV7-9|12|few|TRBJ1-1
TGTGCCAGCAGTATGGAGAACACTGAAGCTTTCTTT
CASSMENTEAFF
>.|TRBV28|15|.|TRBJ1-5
TGTGCCAGCAGCCCCCCGGACCGAAGCAATCAGCCCCAGCATTTT
CASSPPDRSNQPQHF
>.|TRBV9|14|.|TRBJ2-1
TGTGCCAGCAGCCGTGAGGGGGGTTTGAATGAGCAGTTCTTC
CASSREGGLNEQFF
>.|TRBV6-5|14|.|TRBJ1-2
TGTGCCAGCGGGAGATGGGGGACATACTATGGCTACACCTTC
CASGRWGTYYGYTF
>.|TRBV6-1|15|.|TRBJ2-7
TGTGCCAGCAGAAACAGGGTGGCGTCTTTCAACGAGCAGTACTTC
CASRNRVASFNEQYF
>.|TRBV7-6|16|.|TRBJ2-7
TGTGCCAGCAGCCCCTCACGGAGCGGACCTTCCTACGAGCAGTACTTC
CASSPSRSGPSYEQYF
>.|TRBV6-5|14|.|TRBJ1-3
TGTGCCAGCAGCACGACAGGCTCTGGAAACACCATATATTTT
CASSTTGSGNTIYF
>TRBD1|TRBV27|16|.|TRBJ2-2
TGTGCCAGCAGCCAAGCCCCAGGGGGTTGGACCGGGGAGCTGTTTTTT
CASSQAPGGWTGELFF
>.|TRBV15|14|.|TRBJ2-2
TGTGCCACCAGCAGAGCCAGAGACACCGGGGAGCTGTTTTTT
CATSRARDTGELFF
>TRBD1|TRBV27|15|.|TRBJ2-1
TGTGCCAGCAGTTTCCTCCCCGGGACAGTCAATGAGCAGTTCTTC
CASSFLPGTVNEQFF
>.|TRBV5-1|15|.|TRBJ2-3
TGCGCCAGCAGCTTGGCTTCGGCAGGCACAGATACGCAGTATTTT
CASSLASAGTDTQYF
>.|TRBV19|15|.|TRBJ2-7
TGTGCCAGTACTGATACAGGAACTAGCTCCTACGAGCAGTACTTC
CASTDTGTSSYEQYF